This entry lists 24 T cell receptor beta chains sequenced from one sample in a study of beta chain features in type 1 diabetes. The investigators reverse transcribed all of the isolated RNA, so they sequenced expressed TCRB transcripts. Libraries were prepared by immunoSEQ multiplex PCR; TCRdb keeps only in-frame clonotypes and omits some of them. The sample includes roughly 290,000 clones, approximately 8.1% seen only once; the top ten take over 0.8%. Sample: central memory CD4+ T cells from blood. Receptor source: a woman between 18 and 30 years old in good health.

The chain is built from TRBV5-1 and TRBJ2-2; D unresolved. V was pared by 2 bases and J by 0 bases, with 14 bases between. CDR3 length equals 17 residues. Germline V lookup: CDR1 SGHRS, CDR2 YFSETQ. The CDR3 sequence: CASSLHIIGANTGELFF. CDR3 nucleotide sequence: TGCGCCAGCAGCTTACACATAATAGGTGCGAACACCGGGGAGCTGTTTTTT.

This clone was seen many times. J is TRBJ1-1 and V is TRBV2, with D possibly being TRBD1 (5 bases). The V end was cut by 0 bases, the J end by 5 bases, with 10 bases between. This CDR3 region has 14 residues. Germline assignment: CDR1 SNHLY and CDR2 FYNNEI. CDR3 residues: CASSEAQWGTEAFF. In DNA form, the CDR3 reads TGTGCCAGCAGTGAAGCGCAGTGGGGGACTGAAGCTTTCTTT.

This clone was counted only a few times. The rearrangement links TRBV2 to TRBJ1-1, with a possible D match to TRBD1 (5 bases). Per germline, CDR1 SNHLY and CDR2 FYNNEI. There are 14 residues in the CDR3. Trimming pared 7 bases from V and 6 bases from J, leaving 18 bases between. The CDR3 protein is CASNERGFFAEAFF. CDR3 DNA sequence: TGTGCCAGCAACGAACGGGGGTTTTTCGCTGAAGCTTTCTTT.

This clone appeared a few times. The chain uses TRBV19 and TRBJ1-2, with 7 bases fitting TRBD1. Germline V lookup: CDR1 LNHDA, CDR2 SQIVND (reference sequence). J was trimmed by 8 bases and V by 7 bases; bases with no gene match: 10. CDR3 length: 13 amino acids. CDR3 DNA sequence: TGTGCCAGTATTTCTACAGGGGAGTTAGGCTACACCTTC. Translated, it gives CASISTGELGYTF.

This clone was recorded a few times. This chain connects TRBV7-8 to TRBJ1-1; D unresolved. The CDR3 spans 16 residues. The ends were cut back, 5 bases at V and 0 bases at J, with 16 bases in the middle. Germline CDR1 and CDR2: SGHVS and FQNEAQ. The DNA for the CDR3 is TGTGCCAGCAGCCCAGAAAGGTTCAGATTGAACACTGAAGCTTTCTTT. Its translation is CASSPERFRLNTEAFF.

This clone came up a few times. The DNA of the CDR3 is TGCGCCAGCAGCTTAGGACAGGATGGTGATGAGCAGTTCTTC. Encoded protein: CASSLGQDGDEQFF. J is TRBJ2-1 and V is TRBV5-1; TRBD1 agrees at 7 bases. V gave up 2 bases and J gave up 8 bases; unmatched junction bases: 7. CDR1 SGHRS and CDR2 YFSETQ come from the germline V gene. The CDR3 covers 14 residues.

The V call is TRBV18, the J call TRBJ2-1, with no clear D. In germline, CDR1 is KGHSH, CDR2 LQKENI. The CDR3 extends over 16 amino acids. The V and J ends lost 2 bases and 3 bases respectively, with 14 bases between them. The CDR3 sequence is CASSPIALNNYNEQFF. The CDR3 bases are TGTGCCAGCTCACCAATAGCACTTAATAACTACAATGAGCAGTTCTTC.

V usage is TRBV9 and J usage is TRBJ2-5; D is perhaps TRBD2 (6 bases). Trimming removed 4 bases at V and 4 bases at J, with 11 bases between. The CDR3 has 13 amino acids. Per germline, CDR1 SGDLS and CDR2 YYNGEE. CDR3 bases: TGTGCCAGCAGCTCCCCGGAGGGAGAGACCCAGTACTTC. Protein sequence: CASSSPEGETQYF.

This clone was recorded at least ten times. V is TRBV29-1 and J is TRBJ2-1; maybe TRBD2 (6 bases). The CDR3 is 12 amino acids. The ends were cut back, 7 bases at V and 9 bases at J, with 16 bases in the middle. Germline V gene lookup returns CDR1 SQVTM and CDR2 ANQGSEA. The CDR3 loop reads CSGHRVGSEQFF. CDR3 in DNA: TGCAGCGGTCATAGGGTCGGGAGTGAGCAGTTCTTC.

V and J are TRBV11-2 and TRBJ2-3, with no clear D. V was pared by 1 base and J by 5 bases, with 7 bases between. The CDR3 loop spans 13 amino acids. Germline loops: CDR1 SGHAT, CDR2 FQNNGV. The CDR3 protein is CASSLAILDTQYF. CDR3 DNA: TGTGCCAGCAGCTTAGCTATCCTAGATACGCAGTATTTT.

The chain combines TRBV2 with TRBJ1-1, with TRBD1 matching 7 bases. The CDR3 consists of 13 residues. Germline V gene lookup returns CDR1 SNHLY and CDR2 FYNNEI. The V segment lost 3 bases and the J segment 10 bases; nucleotides outside the gene matches: 8. The DNA for the CDR3 is TGTGCCAGCAGTGATCGACAGGGACGGGGAGCTTTCTTT. Protein: CASSDRQGRGAFF.

V and J are TRBV7-2 and TRBJ2-1; 10 nucleotides align to TRBD2. Germline trimming cut 0 bases from V and 8 bases from J; bases unmatched to any gene: 10. The CDR3 consists of 17 residues. Germline CDR1 is SGHTA and CDR2 is FQGNSA. CDR3 amino acids: CASSLAKGSGRFYEQFF. The CDR3 DNA follows: TGTGCCAGCAGCTTAGCGAAGGGTAGCGGGAGGTTCTATGAGCAGTTCTTC.

The genes are TRBV6-5 and TRBJ1-2, with D perhaps matching TRBD1 (5 bases). Germline CDR1 and CDR2: MNHEY and SVGAGI. Trimming removed 6 bases at V and 8 bases at J, with 19 bases between. CDR3 length: 14 amino acids. For the CDR3, the DNA is TGTGCCAGCAGCCTCTCTGGGGACCCTAAAGGCTACACCTTC. Protein product: CASSLSGDPKGYTF.

This clone has ten or more counts. The chain employs TRBV6-1 and TRBJ2-5, with 9 bases identical to TRBD2. J was trimmed by 6 bases and V by 5 bases; bases with no gene match: 10. This CDR3 spans 15 amino acids. From germline, CDR1 is MNHNS and CDR2 SASEGT. The CDR3 sequence: CASSFSGGWQKTQYF. The CDR3, as DNA: TGTGCCAGCAGTTTTAGCGGGGGTTGGCAGAAGACCCAGTACTTC.

This clone was recorded a few times. The chain combines TRBV2 with TRBJ2-2; D is uncertain. Germline values: CDR1 SNHLY, CDR2 FYNNEI. The V and J ends lost 6 bases and 7 bases respectively, with 6 bases between them. The CDR3 loop spans 11 amino acids. This CDR3 is CASSLRGELFF. The CDR3 bases are TGTGCCAGCAGCCTACGCGGGGAGCTGTTTTTT.

In this sample, this clone turned up a few times. V gene TRBV4-3 combines with J gene TRBJ1-4, with TRBD1 identical over 7 bases. Germline lookup yields CDR1 LGHNA and CDR2 YSLEER. Trimming removed 4 bases from V and 5 bases from J; junction bases left unmatched: 1. The CDR3 loop spans 13 amino acids. The DNA for the CDR3 is TGCGCCAGCAGCCGGGACAGCAATGAAAAACTGTTTTTT. The encoded protein is CASSRDSNEKLFF.

This clone came up a few times. The DNA of the CDR3 is TGTGCCAGCACCCTCCAGGGCGTGGGCACTGAAGCTTTCTTT. Its translation: CASTLQGVGTEAFF. The chain uses TRBV7-2 and TRBJ1-1, with a tentative D call TRBD1 (5 bases). V lost 7 bases and J 4 bases, leaving 16 bases between the germline ends. The V gene's germline CDR1 is SGHTA and CDR2 FQGNSA. The CDR3 sequence is 14 residues long. Based on the CDR3 plus reference TRBV7-2 and TRBJ1-1, the full variable domain is GAGVSQSPSNKVTEKGKDVELRCDPISGHTALYWYRQSLGQGLEFLIYFQGNSAPDKSGLPSDRFSAERTGGSVSTLTIQRTQQEDSAVYLCASTLQGVGTEAFFGQGTRLTVV.

This clone has only a few counts. The chain joins TRBV9 to TRBJ2-2; D remains ambiguous. This CDR3 has 15 amino acids. Trimming removed 0 bases at V and 4 bases at J, with 10 bases between. Germline CDR1 reads SGDLS; CDR2 reads YYNGEE. CDR3 protein: CASSVEVRSTGELFF. DNA of the CDR3: TGTGCCAGCAGCGTAGAGGTCAGGAGCACCGGGGAGCTGTTTTTT.

The table lists this clone with a few counts. In DNA, the CDR3 is TGTGCCAGCTCACCAAGGGCCAGGGGGCACGGTCAGCCCCAGCATTTT. Its translation: CASSPRARGHGQPQHF. The chain recombines TRBV18 with TRBJ1-5; TRBD1 matches at 8 bases. The CDR3 spans 16 residues. Per germline, CDR1 KGHSH and CDR2 LQKENI. The J segment lost 6 bases and the V segment lost 2 bases, leaving 9 bases of the junction unmatched.

There are a few counts of this clone. J is TRBJ1-6 and V is TRBV9; maybe TRBD1 (5 bases). The CDR3 length is 13 residues. Trimming shortened V by 2 bases and J by 14 bases, and 14 bases separated the two germline ends. Germline V gene sequence: CDR1 SGDLS, CDR2 YYNGEE. CDR3 residues: CASSVTGAQALHF. In DNA form, the CDR3 reads TGTGCCAGCAGCGTCACCGGGGCCCAGGCCCTCCACTTT.

The chain employs TRBV7-9 and TRBJ1-5, with unresolved D. Trimming removed 1 base at V and 4 bases at J, with 11 bases between. CDR1 is SEHNR and CDR2 is FQNEAQ in the germline V gene (reference sequence). The CDR3 loop spans 15 amino acids. The CDR3 DNA reads as TGTGCCAGCAGCTTAGAGGGATCCCGTAATCAGCCCCAGCATTTT. Its translation: CASSLEGSRNQPQHF. Supplemented by reference TRBV7-9 and TRBJ1-5, the full variable domain reads DTGVSQNPRHKITKRGQNVTFRCDPISEHNRLYWYRQTLGQGPEFLTYFQNEAQLEKSRLLSDRFSAERPKGSFSTLEIQRTEQGDSAMYLCASSLEGSRNQPQHFGDGTRLSIL.

The V gene is TRBV5-1, the J gene TRBJ1-1; TRBD1 might be the D (6 bases). CDR3 length equals 16 residues. V was pared by 0 bases and J by 11 bases, with 23 bases between. The germline CDR1 and CDR2 sequences are SGHRS and YFSETQ. The CDR3 nucleotides read TGCGCCAGCAGCTTGGTAGGGTCGGGACAACGGTTTTCGGCTTTCTTT. Protein product: CASSLVGSGQRFSAFF. Full variable domain (remainder filled in from reference TRBV5-1 and TRBJ1-1): KAGVTQTPRYLIKTRGQQVTLSCSPISGHRSVSWYQQTPGQGLQFLFEYFSETQRNKGNFPGRFSGRQFSNSRSEMNVSTLELGDSALYLCASSLVGSGQRFSAFFGQGTRLTVV.

The gene calls are TRBV7-2 and TRBJ2-5; D remains unclear. Germline V lookup: CDR1 SGHTA, CDR2 FQGNSA. V shed 2 bases and J shed 5 bases, with 9 bases lying between them. This CDR3 is built from 13 residues. The CDR3 spells CASSLNPRETQYF. The CDR3 region has the DNA TGTGCCAGCAGCTTAAACCCAAGGGAGACCCAGTACTTC.

The sample holds a few counts of this clone. The rearrangement links TRBV29-1 to TRBJ2-1; D is unclear. Germline lookup yields CDR1 SQVTM and CDR2 ANQGSEA. The V end was cut by 1 base, the J end by 5 bases, with 9 bases between. The CDR3 is 13 amino acids. The CDR3 here is CSVEGEVHNEQFF. DNA for the CDR3: TGCAGCGTTGAAGGGGAAGTACACAATGAGCAGTTCTTC.